Reported below is one TCR beta chain. Recruits, aged about 18 to 95 years, lived in approximately 26 US areas. Cohorts were determined from participant-reported clinical history. This specimen comes from a study of blood T cell repertoires in COVID-19. Study as a whole: COVID-19 samples collected from the United States, Italy and Spain covered acute and convalescent phases.

Trimming cost V 6 bases and J 8 bases; bases outside gene matches: 10. CDR1 is LNHDA, CDR2 SQIVND, per germline (reference sequence). This CDR3 has 15 residues. Per the authors' pipeline: It was from reference gene primer amplification that nucleated cell counts were estimated. Using immunoSEQ multiplex PCR, the repertoire was profiled, and TCRdb retains in-frame clones only, with some absent. For V, J and clone size, that table is used; D and trimming come from the DNA. The sample has more than 40,000 clones; roughly nine tenths are singletons. This TCR was sampled from a woman aged 45-60 years who had recovered from COVID-19. The chain uses TRBV19 and TRBJ2-1; TRBD2 matches at 10 bases. Sequences were obtained from PBMCs or T cells enriched from blood (not recorded which). The CDR3 sequence is CASSESGRAFDEQFF. CDR3 bases: TGTGCCAGTAGCGAAAGCGGGAGGGCCTTTGATGAGCAGTTCTTC.